This TCR beta chain was documented in a study of T cell responses to AZD1222 COVID-19 vaccine. Comments on this clone: No antigen is known for it.

Study-wide results and limits: Regions 160-218 and 743-854 held dominance among vaccine-associated CD4 TCRs, which spanned spike. In the spike-specific TCR repertoire, nearly half reportedly target unmutated variant regions.

Sequencing used immunoSEQ multiplex PCR; TCRdb keeps in-frame clones, though not all of them. Of over 90,000 clones in the sample, about 94% were seen once. The V and J ends lost 0 bases and 8 bases respectively, with 11 bases between them. CDR3 length: 14 amino acids. Germline values: CDR1 MNHEY, CDR2 SMNVEV (reference sequence). The TCR comes from an adult who received the AZD1222 COVID-19 vaccine. The genes are TRBV27 and TRBJ2-4; D is uncertain. The material was peripheral blood, obtained 28 days after the second AZD1222 dose. The CDR3 loop reads CASSLSNLRDIQYF. The CDR3 DNA sequence: TGTGCCAGCAGTTTATCGAACCTCAGAGACATTCAGTACTTC.